The clone carrying this TCR beta chain has a handful of counts. Antigen specificity is unknown. Using quantitative 5'-RACE with molecular barcodes, the authors made TCR beta libraries. Via MiXCR, TCRdb re-called the 5' RACE reads, giving one row per CDR3 protein. The sample gives some 700,000 distinct CDR3 sequences, around 19% of which show up once; over 15% is in the top ten. CDR3 length: 13 amino acids. Germline V CDR1 and CDR2: DFQATT, SNEGSKA (reference sequence). V gave up 6 bases and J gave up 7 bases; unmatched junction bases: 10. This sample stems from a study of CD8 T cells in ankylosing spondylitis. Study observations and caveats: Reportedly, matched ankylosing spondylitis synovial fluid was significantly enriched for disease-linked clones. A TCR beta motif of 8 or 9 highly homologous variants appeared characteristic of ankylosing spondylitis blood. In reactive arthritis synovial fluid and blood, some motif variants had been reported before. Within peripheral blood, clones linked to disease were CD8+ and relatively rare.

The chain carries TRBV20-1 and TRBJ2-7, with 9 bases fitting TRBD1. This sequence originates from a male donor with ankylosing spondylitis. The sample taken for sequencing was blood, either unsorted or a sorted T cell fraction (not recorded which). This CDR3 is CSARGQGSGEQYF. Here the CDR3 DNA reads TGCAGTGCCCGGGGACAGGGTTCGGGTGAGCAGTACTTC.